Reported below is one T cell receptor beta chain. Assay used: immunoSEQ multiplex PCR; TCRdb lists only in-frame clones, some missing. The profile covers about 55,000 clones, with 85% to 90% appearing a single time and approximately 1.5% taken by the ten largest. This sample was taken from a study of blood T cell repertoires in COVID-19. Study at large: Samples representing acute and convalescent COVID-19 were sourced from the United States, Italy and Spain. Sample material is recorded as cDNA or gDNA derived from T cells, B-cell-depleted T cells, or PBMCs.

CDR1 and CDR2 from the germline V gene are LNHNV and YYDKDF (reference sequence). This CDR3 comprises 15 residues. The V gene lost 5 bases and the J gene lost 9 bases, with 20 bases spanning the gap. V is TRBV15 and J is TRBJ1-3; no definite D call. This TCR was recovered from a man in his sixties with acute or convalescent COVID-19. The specimen sequenced was peripheral blood. CDR3 sequence reads: CATSALLGGDTTIYF. For the CDR3, the DNA is TGTGCCACCAGCGCACTTCTGGGAGGAGATACCACCATATATTTT.